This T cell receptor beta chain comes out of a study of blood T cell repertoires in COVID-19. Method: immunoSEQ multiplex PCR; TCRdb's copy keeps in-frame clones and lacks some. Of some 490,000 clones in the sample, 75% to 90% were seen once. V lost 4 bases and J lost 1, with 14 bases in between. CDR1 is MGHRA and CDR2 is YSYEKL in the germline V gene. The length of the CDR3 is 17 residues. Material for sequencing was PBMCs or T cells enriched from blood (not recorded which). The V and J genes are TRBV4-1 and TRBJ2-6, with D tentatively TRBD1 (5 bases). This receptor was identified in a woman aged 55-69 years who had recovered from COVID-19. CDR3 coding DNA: TGCGCCAGCAGCCCACAGATCTCAGGGTCTGGGGCCAACGTCCTGACTTTC. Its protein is CASSPQISGSGANVLTF.